This T cell receptor (beta chain) was profiled in a study of T cell changes during pregnancy in multiple sclerosis. Measured with immunoSEQ multiplex PCR; TCRdb has only the in-frame clones, and not every one. This table holds 70,000 to 90,000 clones, approximately 95% found once. The CDR3 is 16 residues long. CDR1 and CDR2 (germline): LGHNA, YNFKEQ. The V end was cut by 0 bases, the J end by 0 bases, with 9 bases between. The source was peripheral blood, collected in the first trimester of pregnancy. The rearrangement uses TRBV4-2 and TRBJ2-1; no reliable D call. The source of this sequence is a female donor with multiple sclerosis, enrolled in a pregnancy study. The CDR3 region is CASSQESQVSYNEQFF. CDR3 DNA: TGTGCCAGCAGCCAAGAATCCCAGGTCTCCTACAATGAGCAGTTCTTC.